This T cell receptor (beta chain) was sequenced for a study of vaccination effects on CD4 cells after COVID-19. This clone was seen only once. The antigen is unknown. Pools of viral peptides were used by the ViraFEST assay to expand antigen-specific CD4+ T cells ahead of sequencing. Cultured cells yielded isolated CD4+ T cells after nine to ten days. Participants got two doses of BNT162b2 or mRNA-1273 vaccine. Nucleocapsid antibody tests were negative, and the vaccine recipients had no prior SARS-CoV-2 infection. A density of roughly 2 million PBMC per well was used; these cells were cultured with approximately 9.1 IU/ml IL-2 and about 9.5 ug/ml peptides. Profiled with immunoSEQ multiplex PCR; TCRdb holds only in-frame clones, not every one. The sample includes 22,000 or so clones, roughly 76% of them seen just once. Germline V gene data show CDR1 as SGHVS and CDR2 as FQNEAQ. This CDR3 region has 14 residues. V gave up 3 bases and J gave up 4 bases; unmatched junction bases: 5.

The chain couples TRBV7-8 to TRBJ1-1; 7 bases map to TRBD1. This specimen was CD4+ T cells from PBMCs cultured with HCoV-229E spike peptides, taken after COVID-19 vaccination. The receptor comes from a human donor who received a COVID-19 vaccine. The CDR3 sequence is CASSFQGGGTEAFF. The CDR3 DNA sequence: TGTGCCAGCAGCTTTCAAGGGGGCGGCACTGAAGCTTTCTTT.